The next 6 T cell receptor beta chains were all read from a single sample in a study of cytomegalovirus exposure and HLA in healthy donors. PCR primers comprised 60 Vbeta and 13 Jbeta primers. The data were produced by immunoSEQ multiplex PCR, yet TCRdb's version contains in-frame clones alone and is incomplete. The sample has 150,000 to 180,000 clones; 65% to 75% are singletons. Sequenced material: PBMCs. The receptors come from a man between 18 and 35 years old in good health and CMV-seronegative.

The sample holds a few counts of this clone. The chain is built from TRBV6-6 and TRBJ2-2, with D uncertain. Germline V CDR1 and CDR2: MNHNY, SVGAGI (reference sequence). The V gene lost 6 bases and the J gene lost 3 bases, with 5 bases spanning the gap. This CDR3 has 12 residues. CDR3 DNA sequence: TGTGCCAGCAGGACACACACCGGGGAGCTGTTTTTT. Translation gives CASRTHTGELFF.

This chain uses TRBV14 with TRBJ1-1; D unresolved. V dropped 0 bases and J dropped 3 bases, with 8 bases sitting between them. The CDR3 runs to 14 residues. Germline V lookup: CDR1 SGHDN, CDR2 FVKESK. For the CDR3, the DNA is TGTGCCAGCAGCCAAGATTTCAAGCACACTGAAGCTTTCTTT. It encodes CASSQDFKHTEAFF.

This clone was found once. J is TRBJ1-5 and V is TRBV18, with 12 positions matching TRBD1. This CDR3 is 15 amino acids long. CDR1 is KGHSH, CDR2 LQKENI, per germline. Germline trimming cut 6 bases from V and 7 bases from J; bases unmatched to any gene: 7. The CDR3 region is CASSPGQGARQPQHF. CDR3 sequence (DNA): TGTGCCAGCTCGCCGGGACAGGGGGCGCGCCAGCCCCAGCATTTT.

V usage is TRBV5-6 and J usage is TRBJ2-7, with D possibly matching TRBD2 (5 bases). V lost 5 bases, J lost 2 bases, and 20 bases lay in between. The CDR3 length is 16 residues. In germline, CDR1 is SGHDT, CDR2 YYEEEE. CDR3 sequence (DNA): TGTGCCAGCAGAAGCTTCGGACTCCAAAGAACCTACGAGCAGTACTTC. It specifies CASRSFGLQRTYEQYF.

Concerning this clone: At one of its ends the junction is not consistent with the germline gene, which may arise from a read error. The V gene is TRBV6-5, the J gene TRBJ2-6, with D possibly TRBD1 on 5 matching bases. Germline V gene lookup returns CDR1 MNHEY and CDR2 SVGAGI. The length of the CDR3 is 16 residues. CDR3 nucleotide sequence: TGTGCCAGCAGTTCCCTAATAGGTTCTGGGGCCAACGGCCTGACTTTC. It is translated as CASSSLIGSGANGLTF.

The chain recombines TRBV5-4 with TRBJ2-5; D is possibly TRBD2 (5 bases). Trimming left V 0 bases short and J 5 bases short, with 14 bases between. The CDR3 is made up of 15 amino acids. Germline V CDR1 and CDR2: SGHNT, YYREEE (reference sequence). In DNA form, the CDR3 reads TGTGCCAGCAGCTTGGGCCGGGATCGAGGGGAGACCCAGTACTTC. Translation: CASSLGRDRGETQYF.